This T cell receptor (beta chain) was retrieved from a study of OX40 agonist ivuxolimab in advanced cancers. Overall study context: Allowance was made for prior anti-PD-1, anti-PD-L1 or anti-CTLA-4 therapy, and roughly 40% had some. Three patients had partial responses: one hepatocellular carcinoma, two cutaneous melanoma.

Germline V gives CDR1 SGHRS, CDR2 YFSETQ. The CDR3 is 15 residues long. Trimming took 4 bases from V and 0 from J, leaving 10 bases between them. Study-wide points: CD8+ T cells (on average) carried more expanded clones than CD4+ T cells.

About this clone: Its antigen is as yet unknown.

TCRdb's copy holds only in-frame clones and misses some; the assay was immunoSEQ multiplex PCR. The sample shows around 70,000 clones, approximately 80% of them seen only once. The TCR originated in an adult with an advanced solid tumor such as melanoma, head and neck, liver or kidney cancer. The rearrangement joins TRBV5-1 to TRBJ2-2, with D hard to call. This specimen was CD4+ or CD8+ T cells sorted from blood, taken in a trial of the OX40 agonist ivuxolimab. CDR3: CASSAGFANTGELFF. CDR3 sequence (DNA): TGCGCCAGCAGCGCCGGCTTCGCGAACACCGGGGAGCTGTTTTTT.